Listed below are T cell receptor beta chains from one sample, sequenced in a study of blood T cell repertoires in COVID-19. Some clones are missing from TCRdb's copy, which holds only in-frame ones; the method was immunoSEQ multiplex PCR. Of roughly 390,000 clones in the sample, over 75% were seen once. Sample: peripheral blood. Receptors were obtained from a woman aged 30 to 39 with COVID-19, enrolled during active disease. Each CDR3 is given with its conserved first and last residue. The order of the fields is clone size, V gene, J gene, D gene, CDR3 protein, CDR3 DNA. A D gene is named only where the DNA matches it firmly. The listing skips clone size in some rows; elsewhere it reads once, few, many or a size class.

clone_size: -; v_call: TRBV7-3; j_call: TRBJ2-1; d_call: TRBD2; cdr3_aa: CASSHGLAGGGNEQFF; cdr3_nt: TGTGCCAGCAGTCATGGACTAGCGGGAGGAGGTAATGAGCAGTTCTTC
clone_size: once; v_call: TRBV9; j_call: TRBJ2-5; d_call: TRBD1; cdr3_aa: CASSVRTGPETQYF; cdr3_nt: TGTGCCAGCAGCGTAAGGACAGGGCCAGAGACCCAGTACTTC
clone_size: -; v_call: TRBV9; j_call: TRBJ2-7; d_call: TRBD1; cdr3_aa: CASSVTGQGYEQYF; cdr3_nt: TGTGCCAGCAGCGTTACGGGACAGGGCTACGAGCAGTACTTC
clone_size: -; v_call: TRBV7-9; j_call: TRBJ1-4; d_call: -; cdr3_aa: CASRLGSDEKLFF; cdr3_nt: TGTGCCAGCAGGTTAGGGAGCGACGAAAAACTGTTTTTT
clone_size: -; v_call: TRBV5-8; j_call: TRBJ2-7; d_call: -; cdr3_aa: CASMTSAYEQYF; cdr3_nt: TGTGCCAGCATGACTAGTGCCTACGAGCAGTACTTC
clone_size: -; v_call: TRBV24-1; j_call: TRBJ2-1; d_call: -; cdr3_aa: CATSDEGEGSYNEQFF; cdr3_nt: TGTGCCACCAGTGATGAGGGAGAGGGATCCTACAATGAGCAGTTCTTC
clone_size: many; v_call: TRBV30; j_call: TRBJ1-2; d_call: -; cdr3_aa: CAWTGFSNYGYTF; cdr3_nt: TGTGCCTGGACGGGGTTCTCTAACTATGGCTACACCTTC
clone_size: -; v_call: TRBV27; j_call: TRBJ2-7; d_call: TRBD1; cdr3_aa: CASSSPTRQGSSYEQYF; cdr3_nt: TGTGCCAGCAGTTCGCCGACTCGACAGGGATCGTCCTACGAGCAGTACTTC
clone_size: -; v_call: TRBV12-2; j_call: TRBJ2-7; d_call: -; cdr3_aa: CASRPLTSGSNYEQYF; cdr3_nt: TGTGCAAGTCGCCCCCTGACTAGCGGGAGTAACTACGAGCAGTACTTC
clone_size: few; v_call: TRBV7-9; j_call: TRBJ1-1; d_call: TRBD1; cdr3_aa: CASSHRGGENTEAFF; cdr3_nt: TGTGCCAGCAGCCACCGAGGGGGCGAGAACACTGAAGCTTTCTTT
clone_size: -; v_call: TRBV10-3; j_call: TRBJ2-7; d_call: -; cdr3_aa: CAISETGVANPYEQYF; cdr3_nt: TGTGCCATCAGTGAGACCGGCGTAGCGAACCCCTACGAGCAGTACTTC
clone_size: -; v_call: TRBV24-1; j_call: TRBJ2-7; d_call: -; cdr3_aa: CAPDEQYF; cdr3_nt: TGTGCCCCCGACGAGCAGTACTTC
clone_size: -; v_call: TRBV6-5; j_call: TRBJ1-1; d_call: TRBD1; cdr3_aa: CASSTSRGVKAFF; cdr3_nt: TGTGCCAGCAGTACCAGCAGGGGGGTGAAAGCTTTCTTT
clone_size: -; v_call: TRBV4-1; j_call: TRBJ2-7; d_call: TRBD1; cdr3_aa: CASSQRQGSYEQYF; cdr3_nt: TGCGCCAGCAGCCAACGACAGGGCTCCTACGAGCAGTACTTC
clone_size: once; v_call: TRBV24-1; j_call: TRBJ2-7; d_call: TRBD1; cdr3_aa: CATSDSNRGRAYEQYF; cdr3_nt: TGTGCCACCAGTGACTCGAACAGGGGGCGGGCGTACGAGCAGTACTTC
clone_size: -; v_call: TRBV10-1; j_call: TRBJ2-1; d_call: TRBD2; cdr3_aa: CASRPPRWLAGTYNEQFF; cdr3_nt: TGCGCCAGCAGGCCCCCCAGGTGGCTAGCGGGAACCTACAATGAGCAGTTCTTC
clone_size: -; v_call: TRBV21-1; j_call: TRBJ2-2; d_call: -; cdr3_aa: CASSKVGQGANTGELFF; cdr3_nt: -
clone_size: -; v_call: TRBV6-6; j_call: TRBJ2-5; d_call: TRBD1; cdr3_aa: CASNPAPGQGGTQYF; cdr3_nt: TGTGCCAGCAACCCCGCGCCGGGACAGGGCGGGACCCAGTACTTC
clone_size: once; v_call: TRBV29-1; j_call: TRBJ1-6; d_call: -; cdr3_aa: CSVEDAQAQGSSYNSPLHF; cdr3_nt: TGCAGCGTTGAAGATGCACAGGCACAGGGATCTTCCTATAATTCACCCCTCCACTTT
clone_size: -; v_call: TRBV5-1; j_call: TRBJ1-1; d_call: TRBD1; cdr3_aa: CASSPGQGKMNTEAFF; cdr3_nt: TGCGCCAGCAGCCCGGGACAGGGTAAAATGAACACTGAAGCTTTCTTT
clone_size: -; v_call: TRBV6-6; j_call: TRBJ2-3; d_call: TRBD2; cdr3_aa: CASSYGWEGVDTQYF; cdr3_nt: TGTGCCAGCAGTTACGGGTGGGAGGGTGTAGATACGCAGTATTTT
clone_size: -; v_call: TRBV25-1; j_call: TRBJ2-1; d_call: -; cdr3_aa: CASSEAGVYNEQFF; cdr3_nt: TGTGCCAGCAGTGAGGCAGGGGTCTACAATGAGCAGTTCTTC
clone_size: -; v_call: TRBV4-3; j_call: TRBJ2-1; d_call: TRBD1; cdr3_aa: CASSLRPRGRGNNEQFF; cdr3_nt: TGCGCCAGCAGCCTAAGGCCCAGGGGGCGTGGAAACAATGAGCAGTTCTTC
clone_size: -; v_call: TRBV14; j_call: TRBJ1-3; d_call: -; cdr3_aa: CASSQWPGNTIYF; cdr3_nt: TGTGCCAGCAGCCAATGGCCAGGGAACACCATATATTTT
clone_size: -; v_call: TRBV11-2; j_call: TRBJ2-1; d_call: TRBD2; cdr3_aa: CASSPTPAGVLNEQFF; cdr3_nt: TGTGCCAGCAGCCCCACTCCAGCGGGAGTTCTAAATGAGCAGTTCTTC
clone_size: -; v_call: TRBV9; j_call: TRBJ1-1; d_call: -; cdr3_aa: CASSDGRVSTEAFF; cdr3_nt: TGTGCCAGCAGCGACGGGAGGGTATCCACTGAAGCTTTCTTT
clone_size: -; v_call: TRBV6-5; j_call: TRBJ2-7; d_call: -; cdr3_aa: CASSRDMVYDEQYF; cdr3_nt: TGTGCCAGCAGCCGGGACATGGTGTATGACGAGCAGTACTTC
clone_size: -; v_call: TRBV7-8; j_call: TRBJ1-2; d_call: TRBD1; cdr3_aa: CASGGGQGASYGYTF; cdr3_nt: TGTGCCAGCGGGGGTGGGCAGGGGGCCAGCTATGGCTACACCTTC
clone_size: -; v_call: TRBV7-8; j_call: TRBJ2-7; d_call: TRBD2; cdr3_aa: CASSSPGRGSYEQYF; cdr3_nt: TGTGCCAGCAGCTCCCCTGGGCGCGGGAGTTACGAGCAGTACTTC